One sample yielded the 19 T cell receptor beta chains listed below, sequenced in a study of T cells after yellow fever vaccination. TCRdb re-called the 5' RACE reads through MiXCR, storing one row per CDR3 protein. The table includes 65,000 to 90,000 distinct CDR3 sequences, around 7% detected once. This specimen was CD8+ T cells sorted from PBMCs, taken on the day of the yellow fever booster vaccination. These receptors all come from a man aged 25-45 years who received the YFV17D yellow fever vaccine.

This clonotype was counted many times. The chain combines TRBV20-1 with TRBJ2-5, with a weak D call TRBD1 (5 bases). V was cut by 5 bases and J by 1 base, with 20 bases left in between. The length of the CDR3 is 16 residues. Germline V CDR1 and CDR2: DFQATT, SNEGSKA (reference sequence). The CDR3 is CSAYGLRTGIQETQYF. The CDR3 DNA sequence: TGCAGTGCTTACGGGCTCCGAACAGGTATCCAAGAGACCCAGTACTTC.

This clonotype was counted a few times. This chain links TRBV28 with TRBJ1-1, with TRBD1 as a possible D gene (5 bases). CDR1 is MDHEN, CDR2 SYDVKM, per germline. V dropped 3 bases and J dropped 7 bases, with 9 bases sitting between them. This CDR3 spans 12 amino acids. The CDR3 here is CASSFWGGEAFF. The CDR3 bases are TGTGCCAGCAGTTTTTGGGGGGGTGAAGCTTTCTTT.

This clonotype was observed a few times. The rearrangement joins TRBV5-5 to TRBJ2-1; D is ambiguous. Trimming left V 4 bases short and J 13 bases short, with 12 bases between. Per the germline V gene, CDR1 is SGHKS and CDR2 is YYEKEE (reference sequence). The CDR3 consists of 11 residues. In DNA, the CDR3 is TGTGCCAGCAGCACCGGACCAGAACAGTTCTTC. Translating it yields CASSTGPEQFF.

This sequence joins TRBV5-1 and TRBJ2-7, with D hard to call. V shed 7 bases and J shed 5 bases, with 22 bases lying between them. Germline V gives CDR1 SGHRS, CDR2 YFSETQ. The CDR3 is 15 residues long. The CDR3 spells CASGLSGSGVHEQYF. CDR3 nucleotides: TGCGCCAGCGGCCTCTCCGGGTCAGGAGTGCACGAGCAGTACTTC.

The chain employs TRBV7-9 and TRBJ2-7; TRBD1 matches at 7 bases. The germline CDR1 and CDR2 sequences are SEHNR and FQNEAQ (reference sequence). After removal of 4 bases from V and 5 bases from J, the junction contained 17 bases not matched to a gene. This CDR3 spans 17 amino acids. The CDR3 bases are TGTGCCAGCAGCTACCGCGTGGGGAGACAGGGTTCCAACGAGCAGTACTTC. Protein: CASSYRVGRQGSNEQYF.

This clonotype was counted at least ten times. The CDR3 protein is CASSYGGAETQYF. DNA for the CDR3: TGTGCCAGCAGTTACGGTGGGGCAGAGACCCAGTACTTC. This chain links TRBV6-5 with TRBJ2-5; maybe TRBD1 (5 bases). Trimming shortened V by 2 bases and J by 4 bases, and 8 bases separated the two germline ends. The CDR3 sequence is 13 residues long. Germline V gene data show CDR1 as MNHEY and CDR2 as SVGAGI.

V gene TRBV5-1 combines with J gene TRBJ2-2; possibly TRBD1 for D (6 bases). V dropped 4 bases and J dropped 0 bases, with 16 bases sitting between them. Germline-derived CDR1 and CDR2 are SGHRS and YFSETQ. The CDR3 runs 17 residues. CDR3 sequence reads: CASSRRQVLANTGELFF. For the CDR3, the DNA is TGCGCCAGCAGCCGTCGACAGGTCCTTGCGAACACCGGGGAGCTGTTTTTT.

This rearrangement joins TRBV19 to TRBJ2-1; either TRBD1 or TRBD2 may fit D (5 bases each). The CDR3 covers 17 residues. V lost 7 bases and J lost 2, with 21 bases in between. Germline values: CDR1 LNHDA, CDR2 SQIVND (reference sequence). Here the CDR3 DNA reads TGTGCCAGTACCTCACTTAGGGACGGGATCCCCTACAATGAGCAGTTCTTC. Its translation is CASTSLRDGIPYNEQFF.

A note on this clonotype: A junction end diverges from the germline sequence, so it may reflect a read error. The genes are TRBV15 and TRBJ2-1; D is possibly TRBD2 (6 bases). Germline loops: CDR1 LNHNV, CDR2 YYDKDF (reference sequence). CDR3 length equals 12 residues. For the CDR3, the DNA is TGTGCCACCAGCGTCGGGGCCGGGGACTTGGGCTTC. As protein: CATSVGAGDLGF. Complete variable domain (other parts from reference TRBV15 and TRBJ2-1): DAMVIQNPRYQVTQFGKPVTLSCSQTLNHNVMYWYQQKSSQAPKLLFHYYDKDFNNEADTPDNFQSRRPNTSFCFLDIRSPGLGDTAMYLCATSVGAGDLGFGPGTRLTVL.

This clonotype was seen repeatedly, ten times or more. The chain links TRBV28 to TRBJ2-1; D possibly corresponds to TRBD1 (6 bases). CDR3 size: 16 residues. Deletions cut 1 base from V and 7 bases from J, with 17 bases between. In germline, CDR1 is MDHEN, CDR2 SYDVKM. CDR3: CASSLYLQGSENEQFF. The CDR3 DNA reads TGTGCCAGCAGTTTATACCTCCAGGGGTCAGAAAATGAGCAGTTCTTC.

This clonotype was observed a few times. This chain connects TRBV7-9 to TRBJ2-3; 8 nucleotides align to TRBD2. Germline assignment: CDR1 SEHNR and CDR2 FQNEAQ (reference sequence). CDR3 length: 14 amino acids. J lost 6 bases, V lost 8 bases, and 10 bases had no gene match. The CDR3 DNA sequence: TGTGCCAGCCCCGGGAGGGCCGAATCGGATACGCAGTATTTT. Translated: CASPGRAESDTQYF. Drawing the rest from reference TRBV7-9 and TRBJ2-3, the complete variable domain is DTGVSQNPRHKITKRGQNVTFRCDPISEHNRLYWYRQTLGQGPEFLTYFQNEAQLEKSRLLSDRFSAERPKGSFSTLEIQRTEQGDSAMYLCASPGRAESDTQYFGPGTRLTVL.

The sample holds a few counts of this clonotype. The gene calls are TRBV12-3 or TRBV12-4 and TRBJ2-3, with D uncertain. V lost 5 bases, J lost 1 base, and 13 bases lay in between. There are 15 residues in the CDR3. The CDR3 here is CASSPLPYGTDTQYF. The DNA of the CDR3 is TGTGCCAGCAGTCCCCTCCCTTACGGCACAGATACGCAGTATTTT.

The sample holds a few counts of this clonotype. The rearrangement joins TRBV19 to TRBJ2-1; perhaps TRBD1 as D (6 bases). CDR1 LNHDA and CDR2 SQIVND come from the germline V gene (reference sequence). Trimming removed 8 bases from V and 4 bases from J, with 12 bases in between. The CDR3 loop spans 13 amino acids. The CDR3 coding sequence is TGTGCCAGTGGCGTACAGGGTTACAATGAGCAGTTCTTC. It codes for CASGVQGYNEQFF.

This clonotype was seen more than once but under ten times. This chain uses TRBV12-3 or TRBV12-4 with TRBJ1-1; D not resolved. CDR3 length: 14 residues. Trimming took 1 base from V and 0 from J, leaving 6 bases between them. This CDR3 reads CASSLEDLNTEAFF. CDR3 bases: TGTGCCAGCAGTTTAGAGGATTTGAACACTGAAGCTTTCTTT.

This clonotype was detected only a few times. This sequence joins TRBV7-9 and TRBJ2-7; tentative D call: TRBD2 (6 bases). Germline-derived CDR1 and CDR2 are SEHNR and FQNEAQ (reference sequence). V lost 5 bases, J lost 5 bases, and 16 bases lay in between. The CDR3 totals 14 residues. The CDR3 spells CASSLTEGRNEQYF. The CDR3 DNA sequence: TGTGCCAGCAGCCTCACGGAGGGGCGCAACGAGCAGTACTTC.

This rearrangement joins TRBV5-5 to TRBJ2-6; D is possibly TRBD2 (5 bases). The germline V gene has CDR1 SGHKS and CDR2 YYEKEE (reference sequence). There are 16 residues in the CDR3. The V end was cut by 4 bases, the J end by 0 bases, with 11 bases between. CDR3 in amino acids: CASSVDWPSGANVLTF. The CDR3 nucleotides read TGTGCCAGCAGCGTGGACTGGCCCTCTGGGGCCAACGTCCTGACTTTC.

This clonotype appeared a few times. V is TRBV11-2 and J is TRBJ1-2; D perhaps matches TRBD1 (5 bases). Trimming took off 1 base at V and 8 bases at J, with 14 bases between the two ends. The CDR3 extends over 14 amino acids. Germline values: CDR1 SGHAT, CDR2 FQNNGV. CDR3 nucleotides: TGTGCCAGCAGCTTAGTCGGGGGGGAGGAAGGCTACACCTTC. This translates into CASSLVGGEEGYTF.

This sequence joins TRBV29-1 and TRBJ2-7, with D perhaps matching TRBD1 (5 bases). The germline V gene encodes CDR1 SQVTM and CDR2 ANQGSEA. There are 14 residues in the CDR3. Trimming stripped 6 bases from V and 1 base from J, with 16 bases between. The CDR3 here is CSVSGKGRSYEQYF. For the CDR3, the DNA is TGCAGCGTCTCGGGTAAGGGGCGGTCCTACGAGCAGTACTTC.

This clonotype was detected only a few times. The chain combines TRBV20-1 with TRBJ2-7; 7 bases agree with TRBD2. The CDR3 length is 15 residues. The V gene end was trimmed by 4 bases and the J gene end by 3 bases; junction bases not matched to a gene: 12. Germline CDR1 is DFQATT and CDR2 is SNEGSKA (reference sequence). The DNA of the CDR3 is TGCAGTGCTACCAGTAGGAGCGGGGCTTACTACGAGCAGTACTTC. As protein: CSATSRSGAYYEQYF.